The clone carrying this T cell receptor (beta chain) was observed a few times. How the authors handled the data: Amplifying reference gene primers gave estimates of nucleated cell counts. Here immunoSEQ multiplex PCR was the method, and the copy in TCRdb shows in-frame clones only, minus some. Clone size and V and J calls were adopted from that table, with D and trimming inferred from the DNA. The sample lists 90,000 to 140,000 clones, around 81% occurring once. The data are from a study of blood T cell repertoires in COVID-19. Across the whole study: Samples of COVID-19 (acute and convalescent) were obtained from the United States, Italy and Spain. From T cells, B-cell-depleted T cells, or PBMCs came the material, which was cDNA or gDNA.

In germline, CDR1 is SGHVS, CDR2 FQNEAQ. This CDR3 comprises 14 residues. After removal of 2 bases from V and 1 base from J, the junction contained 2 bases not matched to a gene. Sample: peripheral blood. The clonotype originates from a woman aged 70-85 years with acute or convalescent COVID-19. This sequence joins TRBV7-8 and TRBJ2-7; 7 nucleotides match TRBD1. The CDR3 DNA sequence: TGTGCCAGCAGCTTACACAGGGGATCCTACGAGCAGTACTTC. It is translated as CASSLHRGSYEQYF.